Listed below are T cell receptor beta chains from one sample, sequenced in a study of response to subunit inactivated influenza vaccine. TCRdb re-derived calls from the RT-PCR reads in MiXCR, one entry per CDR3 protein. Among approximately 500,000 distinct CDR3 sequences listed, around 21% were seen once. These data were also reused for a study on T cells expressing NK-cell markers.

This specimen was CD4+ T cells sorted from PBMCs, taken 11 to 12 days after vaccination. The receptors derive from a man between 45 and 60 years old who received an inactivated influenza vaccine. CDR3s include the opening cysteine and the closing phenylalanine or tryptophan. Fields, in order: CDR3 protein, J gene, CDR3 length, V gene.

cdr3_aa: CASRPWDRPGGHEAFF
j_call: TRBJ1-1
cdr3_length: 16
v_call: TRBV6-2/TRBV6-3

cdr3_aa: CSARPRYGYTF
j_call: TRBJ1-2
cdr3_length: 11
v_call: TRBV20-1

cdr3_aa: CASSLGWNSPLHF
j_call: TRBJ1-6
cdr3_length: 13
v_call: TRBV5-1

cdr3_aa: CASSLQGVVFDEQFF
j_call: TRBJ2-1
cdr3_length: 15
v_call: TRBV5-1

cdr3_aa: CATSRGGREDEKLFF
j_call: TRBJ1-4
cdr3_length: 15
v_call: TRBV15

cdr3_aa: CASSSSRLGGYFSNEQFF
j_call: TRBJ2-1
cdr3_length: 18
v_call: TRBV28

cdr3_aa: CATRQYNTGELFF
j_call: TRBJ2-2
cdr3_length: 13
v_call: TRBV24-1

cdr3_aa: CASSQEGQFGTDTQYF
j_call: TRBJ2-3
cdr3_length: 16
v_call: TRBV4-2

cdr3_aa: CSAQGTSGGYEQYF
j_call: TRBJ2-7
cdr3_length: 14
v_call: TRBV20-1

cdr3_aa: CASSQGLSSVPTPQAKNIQYF
j_call: TRBJ2-4
cdr3_length: 21
v_call: TRBV4-2

cdr3_aa: CASNHPGQPQHF
j_call: TRBJ1-5
cdr3_length: 12
v_call: TRBV27

cdr3_aa: CASSQDMGPGELFF
j_call: TRBJ2-2
cdr3_length: 14
v_call: TRBV4-2

cdr3_aa: CASGPGGTYEQYF
j_call: TRBJ2-7
cdr3_length: 13
v_call: TRBV5-1

cdr3_aa: CATTAGGAETQYF
j_call: TRBJ2-5
cdr3_length: 13
v_call: TRBV15

cdr3_aa: CATSRDLPQGQEQYF
j_call: TRBJ2-7
cdr3_length: 15
v_call: TRBV15

cdr3_aa: CASSQVPGGNTGELFF
j_call: TRBJ2-2
cdr3_length: 16
v_call: TRBV4-3

cdr3_aa: CASSFNSGWGKTQYF
j_call: TRBJ2-5
cdr3_length: 15
v_call: TRBV7-8

cdr3_aa: CCARDPAGGHTDTQYF
j_call: TRBJ2-3
cdr3_length: 16
v_call: TRBV20-1

cdr3_aa: CASTSGYEQYF
j_call: TRBJ2-7
cdr3_length: 11
v_call: TRBV6-2/TRBV6-3

cdr3_aa: CASSATASGNTIYF
j_call: TRBJ1-3
cdr3_length: 14
v_call: TRBV6-1

cdr3_aa: CATRLDRASSYEQYF
j_call: TRBJ2-7
cdr3_length: 15
v_call: TRBV15

cdr3_aa: CSARNSGRANEQYF
j_call: TRBJ2-7
cdr3_length: 14
v_call: TRBV20-1

cdr3_aa: CASSFGFGNTEAFF
j_call: TRBJ1-1
cdr3_length: 14
v_call: TRBV5-1

cdr3_aa: CASSLVGRGNEKLFF
j_call: TRBJ1-4
cdr3_length: 15
v_call: TRBV7-6

cdr3_aa: CASSLAGETQYF
j_call: TRBJ2-5
cdr3_length: 12
v_call: TRBV5-1

cdr3_aa: CASQTGGGSNQPQHF
j_call: TRBJ1-5
cdr3_length: 15
v_call: TRBV12-3/TRBV12-4

cdr3_aa: CASSVSGQVYEQYF
j_call: TRBJ2-7
cdr3_length: 14
v_call: TRBV7-2

cdr3_aa: CASSQGGQGSFEQYF
j_call: TRBJ2-7
cdr3_length: 15
v_call: TRBV4-1

cdr3_aa: CASSRGSSYEQYF
j_call: TRBJ2-7
cdr3_length: 13
v_call: TRBV28

cdr3_aa: CASSQGNWEGAFF
j_call: TRBJ1-1
cdr3_length: 13
v_call: TRBV6-6

cdr3_aa: CASSLELAGAFQYF
j_call: TRBJ2-4
cdr3_length: 14
v_call: TRBV11-2

cdr3_aa: CASSQRPPPDTQYF
j_call: TRBJ2-3
cdr3_length: 14
v_call: TRBV4-3

cdr3_aa: CASTGTGRRYGYTF
j_call: TRBJ1-2
cdr3_length: 14
v_call: TRBV19

cdr3_aa: CSARSVTRQETQYF
j_call: TRBJ2-5
cdr3_length: 14
v_call: TRBV20-1

cdr3_aa: CASSQVYQFGANVLTF
j_call: TRBJ2-6
cdr3_length: 16
v_call: TRBV4-3

cdr3_aa: CSARSQGALRNEQYF
j_call: TRBJ2-7
cdr3_length: 15
v_call: TRBV20-1

cdr3_aa: CAISEETVSAGELFF
j_call: TRBJ2-2
cdr3_length: 15
v_call: TRBV10-3

cdr3_aa: CATSDLGRGPIDTQYF
j_call: TRBJ2-3
cdr3_length: 16
v_call: TRBV24-1

cdr3_aa: CASRKGDSPLHF
j_call: TRBJ1-6
cdr3_length: 12
v_call: TRBV5-1

cdr3_aa: CSARERIPHNEQFF
j_call: TRBJ2-1
cdr3_length: 14
v_call: TRBV20-1

cdr3_aa: CASSPGLPKETQYF
j_call: TRBJ2-5
cdr3_length: 14
v_call: TRBV18

cdr3_aa: CASTITDTQYF
j_call: TRBJ2-3
cdr3_length: 11
v_call: TRBV7-9

cdr3_aa: CASSGEIAGGEETQYF
j_call: TRBJ2-5
cdr3_length: 16
v_call: TRBV9

cdr3_aa: CASSQQQGAYEQYF
j_call: TRBJ2-7
cdr3_length: 14
v_call: TRBV4-3

cdr3_aa: CASSYSQGGGKRNQPQHF
j_call: TRBJ1-5
cdr3_length: 18
v_call: TRBV6-2/TRBV6-3

cdr3_aa: CASRDGPWAPLHF
j_call: TRBJ1-6
cdr3_length: 13
v_call: TRBV12-3/TRBV12-4

cdr3_aa: CASSQKRHEQFF
j_call: TRBJ2-1
cdr3_length: 12
v_call: TRBV6-5

cdr3_aa: CASSPPSVGRTGELFF
j_call: TRBJ2-2
cdr3_length: 16
v_call: TRBV7-2

cdr3_aa: CASRPLQGTDYNEQFF
j_call: TRBJ2-1
cdr3_length: 16
v_call: TRBV28